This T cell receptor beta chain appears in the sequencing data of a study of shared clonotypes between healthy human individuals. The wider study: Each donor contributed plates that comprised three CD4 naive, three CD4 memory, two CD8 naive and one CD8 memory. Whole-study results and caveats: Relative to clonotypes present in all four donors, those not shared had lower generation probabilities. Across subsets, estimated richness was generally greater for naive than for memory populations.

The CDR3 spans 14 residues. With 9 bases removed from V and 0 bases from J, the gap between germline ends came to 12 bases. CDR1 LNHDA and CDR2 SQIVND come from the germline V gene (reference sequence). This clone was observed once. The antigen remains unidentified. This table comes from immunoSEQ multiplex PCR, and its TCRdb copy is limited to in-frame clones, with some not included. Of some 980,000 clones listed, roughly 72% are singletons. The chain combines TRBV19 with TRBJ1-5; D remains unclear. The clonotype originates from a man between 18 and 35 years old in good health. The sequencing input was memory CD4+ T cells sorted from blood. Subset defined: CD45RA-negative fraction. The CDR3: CASALEISNQPQHF. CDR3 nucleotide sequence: TGTGCCAGCGCCTTGGAGATTAGCAATCAGCCCCAGCATTTT.